The 27 T cell receptor beta chains below all came from one sample that was sequenced in a study of vaccination and CD4 T cells after COVID-19. Their target antigens are unknown. With the Oncomine TCR Beta short-read assay, DNA from cultured CD4+ T cells was sequenced. Each CDR3 protein gets one entry after TCRdb re-called the PCR reads with MiXCR. The table records approximately 5,000 distinct CDR3 sequences, 35% to 45% of them present only once. Treatment denoted: approximately 9-day PBMC culture with coronavirus spike peptide pools or control peptides (ViraFEST assay). Those CD4+ T cells from the unexposed donor predate the COVID-19 pandemic (2011-2018). Specimen: CD4+ T cells from blood, cultured in vitro. The origin of the receptors is a human donor in good health.

The V gene is TRBV19, the J gene TRBJ1-2; D unresolved. The germline CDR1 and CDR2 sequences are LNHDA and SQIVND (reference sequence). The CDR3 is 14 amino acids. The V end lost 1 base, the J end lost 2 bases, and 8 bases lay between the germline ends. The CDR3 coding sequence is TGTGCCAGTAGTATAGGACTCTCGAACTATGGCTACACCTTC. Translation gives CASSIGLSNYGYTF.

This rearrangement joins TRBV6-4 to TRBJ1-2; maybe TRBD1 (6 bases). The CDR3 extends over 15 amino acids. Germline loops: CDR1 MRHNA, CDR2 SNTAGT. The V end was cut by 5 bases, the J end by 1 base, with 14 bases between. As DNA, the CDR3 is TGTGCCAGCAGTCTCCAGGGGAGTGGTAACTATGGCTACACCTTC. Amino acid sequence: CASSLQGSGNYGYTF.

The chain links TRBV6-5 to TRBJ1-1; possible D gene TRBD1, 5 bases. Deletions cut 0 bases from V and 3 bases from J, with 20 bases between. The germline CDR1 and CDR2 sequences are MNHEY and SVGAGI. CDR3 length: 18 amino acids. CDR3 in DNA: TGTGCCAGCAGTTACTCAGGGGTAGAAACAGTGGTTTACACTGAAGCTTTCTTT. It encodes CASSYSGVETVVYTEAFF.

The DNA for the CDR3 is TGTGCCAGCAGCTACGGGAACCTCAATCAGCCCCAGCATTTT. Protein product: CASSYGNLNQPQHF. The chain is built from TRBV7-2 and TRBJ1-5; no clear D. This CDR3 is 14 amino acids long. V gave up 4 bases and J gave up 3 bases, with 10 bases separating them. The germline CDR1 and CDR2 sequences are SGHTA and FQGNSA. The full variable domain, completed using reference TRBV7-2 and TRBJ1-5, is GAGVSQSPSNKVTEKGKDVELRCDPISGHTALYWYRQSLGQGLEFLIYFQGNSAPDKSGLPSDRFSAERTGGSVSTLTIQRTQQEDSAVYLCASSYGNLNQPQHFGDGTRLSIL.

The chain is built from TRBV20-1 and TRBJ1-5; TRBD1 agrees at 8 bases. The V gene end was trimmed by 7 bases and the J gene end by 4 bases; junction bases not matched to a gene: 3. CDR3 length: 12 residues. Germline CDR1 and CDR2: DFQATT and SNEGSKA (reference sequence). This CDR3 is CSVRQGNQPQHF. In nucleotides, the CDR3 is TGCAGTGTCCGACAGGGGAATCAGCCCCAGCATTTT.

The genes are TRBV6-1 and TRBJ1-6, with unresolved D. The CDR3 covers 16 residues. V gave up 8 bases and J gave up 4 bases, with 18 bases separating them. CDR1 MNHNS and CDR2 SASEGT come from the germline V gene. The CDR3 DNA is TGTGCCAGCTCCCCCGGAGCAACCTTTTATAATTCACCCCTCCACTTT. It yields the protein CASSPGATFYNSPLHF.

This clonotype turned up a few times. The gene calls are TRBV6-1 and TRBJ1-6; D ambiguous. This CDR3 is built from 17 residues. Germline assignment: CDR1 MNHNS and CDR2 SASEGT. V was cut by 0 bases and J by 6 bases, with 15 bases left in between. CDR3 sequence: CASSEAGAWRSNSPLHF. The CDR3, as DNA: TGTGCCAGCAGTGAAGCCGGTGCTTGGCGGAGTAATTCACCCCTCCACTTT.

This clonotype is a singleton in its sample. In nucleotides, the CDR3 is TGTGCCAGCAGTAGCAGGGGGCTCACTGAAGCTTTCTTT. Translated, it gives CASSSRGLTEAFF. The chain links TRBV12-3 or TRBV12-4 to TRBJ1-1, with TRBD1 matching 8 bases. Trimming took 5 bases from V and 4 from J; bases not matched to a gene: 3. CDR3 length: 13 residues.

This clonotype has only a few counts. Written as DNA, the CDR3 is TGTGCCAGCAGCTTAGCGCAATCATCGGGCTACACCTTC. As protein: CASSLAQSSGYTF. The rearrangement joins TRBV7-2 to TRBJ1-2; D is uncertain. The CDR3 has 13 amino acids. Trimming shortened V by 0 bases and J by 8 bases, and 10 bases separated the two germline ends. In germline, CDR1 is SGHTA, CDR2 FQGNSA. Combining the CDR3 with reference TRBV7-2 and TRBJ1-2 gives the whole variable domain GAGVSQSPSNKVTEKGKDVELRCDPISGHTALYWYRQSLGQGLEFLIYFQGNSAPDKSGLPSDRFSAERTGGSVSTLTIQRTQQEDSAVYLCASSLAQSSGYTFGSGTRLTVV.

The gene calls are TRBV15 and TRBJ1-6, with 7 bases fitting TRBD1. CDR1 and CDR2 (germline): LNHNV, YYDKDF (reference sequence). Trimming removed 3 bases from V and 7 bases from J; junction bases left unmatched: 6. The CDR3 sequence is 15 residues long. Here the CDR3 reads CATSSTGTDNSPLHF. The CDR3 DNA reads as TGTGCCACCAGCAGTACCGGGACAGACAATTCACCCCTCCACTTT.

By sample share, this clonotype is medium-sized. The V gene is TRBV2, the J gene TRBJ1-5; D might be TRBD1 (6 bases). Germline values: CDR1 SNHLY, CDR2 FYNNEI. This CDR3 contains 15 residues. V was cut by 0 bases and J by 6 bases, with 12 bases left in between. Here the CDR3 DNA reads TGTGCCAGCAGTGAAGCCAGTGGGACAAGTCAGCCCCAGCATTTT. Amino acid sequence: CASSEASGTSQPQHF. Full variable domain (remainder filled in from reference TRBV2 and TRBJ1-5): EPEVTQTPSHQVTQMGQEVILRCVPISNHLYFYWYRQILGQKVEFLVSFYNNEISEKSEIFDDQFSVERPDGSNFTLKIRSTKLEDSAMYFCASSEASGTSQPQHFGDGTRLSIL.

The chain carries TRBV6-2 or TRBV6-3 and TRBJ2-5, with TRBD2 as a possible D gene (6 bases). The CDR3 has 14 amino acids. Per germline, CDR1 MNHEY and CDR2 SVGEGT. The germline V and J ends were trimmed by 6 bases and 5 bases, with 16 bases remaining between them. The CDR3 nucleotides read TGTGCCAGCAGGGATCTAGCGCGCGGGGAGACCCAGTACTTC. Its protein product is CASRDLARGETQYF.

The chain uses TRBV7-9 and TRBJ2-7, with 9 bases matching TRBD1. The junction had 12 bases not matched to a gene; V was cut back by 3 bases and J by 3 bases. The V gene's germline CDR1 is SEHNR and CDR2 FQNEAQ (reference sequence). CDR3 length: 17 amino acids. The CDR3 spells CASSFPGQGFEDYEQYF. The CDR3 nucleotides read TGTGCCAGCAGCTTCCCGGGACAGGGATTCGAGGACTACGAGCAGTACTTC.

The chain combines TRBV7-9 with TRBJ1-1, with TRBD1 as a possible D gene (6 bases). This CDR3 spans 14 amino acids. Per the germline V gene, CDR1 is SEHNR and CDR2 is FQNEAQ (reference sequence). The V end was cut by 1 base, the J end by 3 bases, with 9 bases between. The CDR3: CASSLVSGDTEAFF. In DNA form, the CDR3 reads TGTGCCAGCAGCTTAGTGTCAGGGGACACTGAAGCTTTCTTT.

The CDR3 sequence is CASSLGNRGTTTEAFF. Here the CDR3 DNA reads TGTGCCAGCAGCTTAGGAAACAGGGGGACGACCACTGAAGCTTTCTTT. The chain employs TRBV11-2 and TRBJ1-1; 8 nucleotides align to TRBD1. This CDR3 spans 16 amino acids. Germline V gives CDR1 SGHAT, CDR2 FQNNGV. Trimming took 1 base from V and 4 from J; bases not matched to a gene: 8.

This clonotype occurred a few times. The CDR3 here is CASSYLKLDGYYGYTF. The CDR3, as DNA: TGTGCCAGCAGTTACCTAAAGCTGGACGGGTACTATGGCTACACCTTC. This chain joins TRBV6-5 and TRBJ1-2; D uncertain. The CDR3 spans 16 residues. Per germline, CDR1 MNHEY and CDR2 SVGAGI. Trimming cost V 2 bases and J 3 bases, with 16 bases left between them.

The rearrangement uses TRBV19 and TRBJ2-7, with 7 nucleotides matching TRBD1. V shed 1 base, J shed 6 bases, and the junction held 0 bases outside the gene matches. Germline CDR1 LNHDA, CDR2 SQIVND (reference sequence). The CDR3 extends over 12 amino acids. The CDR3 region has the DNA TGTGCCAGTAGTATAGGACAGGGCGAGCAGTACTTC. Its translation: CASSIGQGEQYF.

This clonotype was observed a handful of times. V and J are TRBV20-1 and TRBJ2-5, with D possibly called TRBD1 or TRBD2 (5 bases each). Deletions cut 2 bases from V and 3 bases from J, with 13 bases between. CDR1 and CDR2 (germline): DFQATT, SNEGSKA (reference sequence). The CDR3 loop spans 14 amino acids. The CDR3 nucleotides read TGCAGTGCTAGAACCGGGACGGAAGAAGAGACCCAGTACTTC. This encodes CSARTGTEEETQYF.

In this sample, this clonotype turned up a few times. The gene calls are TRBV20-1 and TRBJ1-2; 7 bases fit TRBD1. The CDR3 spans 15 residues. The V gene's germline CDR1 is DFQATT and CDR2 SNEGSKA (reference sequence). After removal of 1 base from V and 8 bases from J, the junction contained 13 bases not matched to a gene. Here the CDR3 DNA reads TGCAGTGCTAGAGGGGATGACAGGGCCAGGGACGGCTACACCTTC. Its protein is CSARGDDRARDGYTF.

By sample fraction, this clonotype is large. This chain uses TRBV5-1 with TRBJ1-1; the D is unclear. The CDR3 consists of 13 residues. Trimming took off 4 bases at V and 5 bases at J, with 12 bases between the two ends. In germline, CDR1 is SGHRS, CDR2 YFSETQ. The CDR3 sequence: CASSVTGRTEAFF. The DNA for the CDR3 is TGCGCCAGCAGCGTGACGGGCCGTACTGAAGCTTTCTTT.

The CDR3 DNA reads as TGTGCCAGCAGTACCGGGCGGGGAACTGAAGCTTTCTTT. Amino acids: CASSTGRGTEAFF. This chain uses TRBV11-3 with TRBJ1-1; D remains unclear. CDR3 length: 13 residues. V lost 6 bases, J lost 5 bases, and 13 bases lay in between. Germline V gives CDR1 SGHNT, CDR2 YENEEA.

The V call is TRBV27, the J call TRBJ1-2; the D gene is possibly TRBD1 (6 bases). The germline V gene encodes CDR1 MNHEY and CDR2 SMNVEV (reference sequence). Deletions cut 8 bases from V and 3 bases from J, with 10 bases between. CDR3 length: 12 amino acids. The CDR3, as DNA: TGTGCCAGCCGGCAGGGGTACTATGGCTACACCTTC. Its protein is CASRQGYYGYTF.

The chain carries TRBV6-5 and TRBJ1-2; tentative D call: TRBD1 (5 bases). This CDR3 is built from 12 residues. Germline CDR1 and CDR2: MNHEY and SVGAGI. Trimming took 3 bases from V and 8 from J, leaving 10 bases between them. The CDR3 nucleotides read TGTGCCAGCAGTTATCAGGGAACGGGCTACACCTTC. It is translated as CASSYQGTGYTF.

The rearrangement uses TRBV2 and TRBJ1-5; D is undetermined. Germline V gene data show CDR1 as SNHLY and CDR2 as FYNNEI. V was pared by 3 bases and J by 1 base, with 7 bases between. This CDR3 has 14 amino acids. Here the CDR3 reads CASSDMPSNQPQHF. The CDR3 bases are TGTGCCAGCAGTGATATGCCGAGCAATCAGCCCCAGCATTTT.

A few counts support this clonotype. The chain uses TRBV27 and TRBJ1-6; D gene uncertain. The length of the CDR3 is 16 residues. Trimming shortened V by 5 bases and J by 0 bases, and 11 bases separated the two germline ends. Germline lookup yields CDR1 MNHEY and CDR2 SMNVEV (reference sequence). The CDR3 loop is CASSPEFGSYNSPLHF. The CDR3 coding sequence is TGTGCCAGCAGTCCCGAATTTGGCTCCTATAATTCACCCCTCCACTTT.

This chain joins TRBV19 and TRBJ2-3; D is ambiguous. Germline CDR1 LNHDA, CDR2 SQIVND (reference sequence). Trimming left V 2 bases short and J 6 bases short, with 12 bases between. The CDR3 spans 14 residues. CDR3 DNA: TGTGCCAGTAGTATAACGGGTGTAGTGGATACGCAGTATTTT. It codes for CASSITGVVDTQYF.

The chain is built from TRBV6-1 and TRBJ2-1; no clear D. Trimming removed 6 bases from V and 4 bases from J, with 10 bases in between. The CDR3 runs 13 residues. CDR1 and CDR2 from the germline V gene are MNHNS and SASEGT. The CDR3 region has the DNA TGTGCCAGCAGACCTACAGCTTACAATGAGCAGTTCTTC. It is translated as CASRPTAYNEQFF.